This TCR beta chain was documented in a study of cytomegalovirus exposure and HLA in healthy donors. Primers: 60 Vbeta forward and 13 Jbeta reverse. Assay used: immunoSEQ multiplex PCR; TCRdb lists only in-frame clones, some missing. The profile shows roughly 66,000 clones, approximately 60% of them singletons. Of note for this clone: Other DNA sequences of this sample code for an identical CDR3.

Germline values: CDR1 MNHEY, CDR2 SVGAGI. The CDR3 has 14 residues. After removal of 5 bases from V and 0 bases from J, the junction contained 3 bases not matched to a gene. The sample comprised PBMCs. The clonotype was recovered from a woman aged 50 to 65 in good health and CMV-seronegative. This sequence joins TRBV6-5 and TRBJ1-1; TRBD1 agrees at 7 bases. This CDR3 reads CASSKQGLNTEAFF. Written as DNA, the CDR3 is TGTGCCAGCAGTAAACAGGGGCTGAACACTGAAGCTTTCTTT.